Many counts were recorded for the clone carrying this T cell receptor (beta chain). Preparation of the TCRbeta library involved a method that used unique molecular identifiers. TCRdb re-derived calls from the PCR reads in MiXCR, one entry per CDR3 protein. Of around 200,000 distinct CDR3 sequences detected, more than 6.5% appear once; the ten largest clones hold over 2.5%. Looked up from germline, CDR1 is SGHRS and CDR2 is YFSETQ. J lost 10 bases, V lost 7 bases, and 11 bases had no gene match. This CDR3 is 14 amino acids long. This sample is part of a study of T-cell reconstitution after alpha-beta-depleted transplantation in children.

The V and J genes are TRBV5-1 and TRBJ2-1, with TRBD2 identical over 10 bases. The source of this sequence is a human donor who donated a stem cell graft to a child with Wiskott-Aldrich syndrome. The sample here was PBMCs from the stem cell graft donor, taken from the stem cell graft. As DNA, the CDR3 is TGCGCCAGCCAAGGGACTAGCGCCTCTCGCGAGCAGTTCTTC. The encoded protein is CASQGTSASREQFF.